The T cell receptor (beta chain) described here comes from a study of PD-1 blockade in classical Hodgkin lymphoma. Study-level information: Once every 2 weeks, patients received intravenous nivolumab at 3 mg/kg. Regarding the study as a whole: CD4+ TCR diversity, unlike CD8+, climbed significantly by C4D1. Lower baseline TCR diversity marked trial partial responders and progressors.

Here immunoSEQ multiplex PCR was the method, and the copy in TCRdb shows in-frame clones only, minus some. The profile covers tens of thousands of clones, with over 65% appearing a single time and less than 20% taken by the ten largest. Only a few counts were recorded for this clone. Its antigen is unidentified. Time point in this sample: cycle 4 day 1 (C4D1), after 6 weeks of nivolumab. Every one of the patients relapsed after autologous stem cell transplantation (brentuximab vedotin exposure was variable). The patients, who had relapsed/refractory classical Hodgkin lymphoma, achieved best responses of complete response, partial response or progressive disease. The junction had 4 bases not matched to a gene; V was cut back by 5 bases and J by 7 bases. CDR3 length equals 14 residues. Germline V gene sequence: CDR1 SGHRS, CDR2 YFSETQ.

The TCR originated in a human donor with classical Hodgkin lymphoma. The material was peripheral blood mononuclear cells (PBMCs), obtained before the fourth cycle of nivolumab. The chain joins TRBV5-1 to TRBJ1-4; 11 nucleotides align to TRBD1. This CDR3 is CASRTGTGGEKLFF. The DNA for the CDR3 is TGCGCCAGCAGGACCGGGACAGGGGGTGAAAAACTGTTTTTT.